A single sample is the source of the 27 T cell receptor beta chains below, sequenced in a study of beta chain features in type 1 diabetes. Of the isolated RNA, all was reverse transcribed, and so the sequenced material was expressed TCRB transcripts. Here immunoSEQ multiplex PCR was the method, and the copy in TCRdb shows in-frame clones only, minus some. The table shows about 240,000 clones, with about 26% occurring only once. Sequencing was performed on central memory CD4+ T cells from blood. The receptors originated from a man aged 25 to 40 in good health.

V is TRBV9 and J is TRBJ2-2; D ambiguous. Germline V gene data show CDR1 as SGDLS and CDR2 as YYNGEE. Trimming left V 4 bases short and J 6 bases short, with 7 bases between. The CDR3 loop spans 12 amino acids. The CDR3, as DNA: TGTGCCAGCAGCTTCCCCCCCGGGGAGCTGTTTTTT. This sequence encodes CASSFPPGELFF.

The V and J genes are TRBV28 and TRBJ2-2, with a possible D match to TRBD1 (6 bases). Germline CDR1 reads MDHEN; CDR2 reads SYDVKM. The V end was cut by 2 bases, the J end by 1 base, with 8 bases between. The CDR3 has 15 amino acids. The chain's CDR3 is CASSLTGRNTGELFF. CDR3 DNA: TGTGCCAGCAGTTTAACAGGGAGGAACACCGGGGAGCTGTTTTTT.

This clone was seen a few times. The chain carries TRBV5-1 and TRBJ2-1; the D is unclear. V was cut by 3 bases and J by 2 bases, with 6 bases left in between. The germline V gene has CDR1 SGHRS and CDR2 YFSETQ. There are 13 residues in the CDR3. The CDR3 bases are TGCGCCAGCAGCTCCAGGACCTACAATGAGCAGTTCTTC. Encoded protein: CASSSRTYNEQFF.

A few counts support this clone. Just one base apart from a much larger clone, this may be a read error. The rearrangement uses TRBV27 and TRBJ2-2; 8 bases fit TRBD2. V shed 1 base and J 6 bases; nucleotides not matched to a gene: 4. CDR1 and CDR2 from the germline V gene are MNHEY and SMNVEV (reference sequence). The CDR3 runs to 15 residues. The CDR3 nucleotides read TGTGCCAGCAGTTTATACGGGAGGGGCGCCGGGGAGCTGTTTTTT. Protein sequence: CASSLYGRGAGELFF.

In its sample, this clone was seen a few times. Within the sample, other DNA sequences also encode this same CDR3. CDR3 amino acids: CATSRGDSGSYNEQFF. CDR3 bases: TGTGCCACCAGCAGGGGGGATAGCGGCTCCTACAATGAGCAGTTCTTC. The chain joins TRBV15 to TRBJ2-1, with a tentative D call TRBD2 (6 bases). From germline, CDR1 is LNHNV and CDR2 YYDKDF (reference sequence). This CDR3 comprises 16 residues. V was trimmed by 3 bases and J by 0 bases, leaving 12 bases between them.

The V and J genes are TRBV30 and TRBJ2-7; no clear D gene. Looked up from germline, CDR1 is GTSNPN and CDR2 is SVGIG (reference sequence). V gave up 0 bases and J gave up 6 bases, with 9 bases separating them. The CDR3 has 12 residues. CDR3 sequence reads: CAWSVPALEQYF. CDR3 coding DNA: TGTGCCTGGAGTGTACCGGCTCTCGAGCAGTACTTC.

This clone has a handful of counts. This chain uses TRBV7-2 with TRBJ1-1; 7 bases map to TRBD1. V shed 2 bases, J shed 5 bases, and the junction held 5 bases outside the gene matches. CDR1 is SGHTA and CDR2 is FQGNSA in the germline V gene. The length of the CDR3 is 14 residues. CDR3 sequence reads: CASSLRQGLTEAFF. The CDR3 DNA is TGTGCCAGCAGCTTAAGACAGGGACTTACTGAAGCTTTCTTT.

The chain recombines TRBV7-2 with TRBJ2-3; 14 positions match TRBD2. The J segment lost 4 bases and the V segment lost 5 bases, leaving 5 bases of the junction unmatched. The germline V gene has CDR1 SGHTA and CDR2 FQGNSA. The CDR3 extends over 16 amino acids. CDR3 nucleotide sequence: TGTGCCAGCAGCATCCGGACTAGCGGGAGGTCAGATACGCAGTATTTT. The encoded protein is CASSIRTSGRSDTQYF.

This chain connects TRBV9 to TRBJ2-7; D unclear. Germline V gives CDR1 SGDLS, CDR2 YYNGEE. The CDR3 has 15 residues. Trimming left V 4 bases short and J 0 bases short, with 14 bases between. CDR3 amino acids: CASSFLHTHSYEQYF. CDR3 DNA sequence: TGTGCCAGCAGCTTCCTTCACACGCACTCCTACGAGCAGTACTTC.

The sample holds a few counts of this clone. This rearrangement joins TRBV29-1 to TRBJ2-1; a possible D gene is TRBD2 (6 bases). Trimming removed 2 bases at V and 8 bases at J, with 16 bases between. The CDR3 has 14 amino acids. In germline, CDR1 is SQVTM, CDR2 ANQGSEA. The CDR3, as DNA: TGCAGCGTTGAATTCGTCGCTCCGGGGGATGAGCAGTTCTTC. This gives the protein CSVEFVAPGDEQFF.

This clone appeared a few times. The rearrangement joins TRBV7-2 to TRBJ2-1, with D perhaps TRBD1 (5 bases). V lost 7 bases, J lost 5 bases, and 12 bases lay in between. Germline V gives CDR1 SGHTA, CDR2 FQGNSA. The CDR3 has 13 residues. The CDR3 loop is CASNLETDNEQFF. The CDR3 nucleotides read TGTGCCAGCAACCTCGAGACAGACAATGAGCAGTTCTTC.

The chain is built from TRBV6-5 and TRBJ1-2, with D tentatively TRBD1 (6 bases). This CDR3 spans 13 amino acids. Germline values: CDR1 MNHEY, CDR2 SVGAGI. Trimming cost V 10 bases and J 4 bases, with 16 bases left between them. Written as DNA, the CDR3 is TGTGCCACATATCAGGGGAAAGCCTATGGCTACACCTTC. Its protein is CATYQGKAYGYTF.

A word on this clone: This CDR3 is also generated by other DNA sequences in the sample. V is TRBV29-1 and J is TRBJ1-2, with D unresolved. CDR1 and CDR2 (germline): SQVTM, ANQGSEA. Trimming took 7 bases from V and 8 from J, leaving 20 bases between them. This CDR3 is built from 13 residues. CDR3 nucleotide sequence: TGCAGCGCTTTCATATACGGGCGGTCCGGCTACACCTTC. Translating it yields CSAFIYGRSGYTF.

This clone was found a few times. The chain is built from TRBV5-4 and TRBJ2-3; D ambiguous. The germline CDR1 and CDR2 sequences are SGHNT and YYREEE (reference sequence). V gave up 2 bases and J gave up 7 bases, with 5 bases separating them. The CDR3 runs 11 residues. The CDR3 spells CASSFGNTQYF. DNA for the CDR3: TGTGCCAGCAGCTTTGGGAATACGCAGTATTTT.

As to this clone: Other DNA sequences within the sample encode an identical CDR3. The chain links TRBV29-1 to TRBJ2-6, with D unclear. Germline V gene lookup returns CDR1 SQVTM and CDR2 ANQGSEA. The ends were cut back, 4 bases at V and 3 bases at J, with 4 bases in the middle. This CDR3 has 12 amino acids. This CDR3 reads CSVAGGANVLTF. DNA of the CDR3: TGCAGCGTTGCAGGTGGGGCCAACGTCCTGACTTTC.

In its sample, this clone was seen a few times. The rearrangement uses TRBV19 and TRBJ1-2; possible D gene TRBD1, 6 bases. Germline CDR1 and CDR2: LNHDA and SQIVND (reference sequence). Trimming removed 2 bases from V and 8 bases from J, with 12 bases in between. The CDR3 runs 13 residues. CDR3 coding DNA: TGTGCCAGTAGTATACGGGACACCTACGGCTACACCTTC. Amino acid sequence: CASSIRDTYGYTF. The complete variable domain, with remaining parts taken from reference TRBV19 and TRBJ1-2, reads DGGITQSPKYLFRKEGQNVTLSCEQNLNHDAMYWYRQDPGQGLRLIYYSQIVNDFQKGDIAEGYSVSREKKESFPLTVTSAQKNPTAFYLCASSIRDTYGYTFGSGTRLTVV.

The chain recombines TRBV15 with TRBJ2-7; 10 bases are shared with TRBD2. In germline, CDR1 is LNHNV, CDR2 YYDKDF (reference sequence). Trimming removed 1 base from V and 3 bases from J; junction bases left unmatched: 3. This CDR3 is built from 15 residues. The DNA of the CDR3 is TGTGCCACCAGCAGAGGTCTAGCGGGGGACTACGAGCAGTACTTC. It codes for CATSRGLAGDYEQYF.

This clone was counted only a few times. This rearrangement joins TRBV4-3 to TRBJ2-2; D not resolved. This CDR3 spans 16 amino acids. Germline V gives CDR1 LGHNA, CDR2 YSLEER. Trimming took off 1 base at V and 1 base at J, with 10 bases between the two ends. The CDR3 sequence: CASSQGNSWNTGELFF. CDR3 coding DNA: TGCGCCAGCAGCCAAGGCAACAGCTGGAACACCGGGGAGCTGTTTTTT.

The J gene is TRBJ2-7, the V gene TRBV2; 9 positions agree with TRBD1. Germline trimming cut 6 bases from V and 4 bases from J; bases unmatched to any gene: 4. Germline assignment: CDR1 SNHLY and CDR2 FYNNEI. This CDR3 is built from 13 residues. The CDR3 loop is CASRADRGYEQYF. CDR3 coding DNA: TGTGCCAGCAGAGCGGACAGGGGTTACGAGCAGTACTTC.

The J gene is TRBJ2-7, the V gene TRBV5-6; 9 bases are a match to TRBD1. This CDR3 has 14 amino acids. Germline lookup yields CDR1 SGHDT and CDR2 YYEEEE. J was trimmed by 3 bases and V by 3 bases; bases with no gene match: 4. Here the CDR3 reads CASSWRGQGYEQYF. CDR3 coding DNA: TGTGCCAGCAGCTGGAGGGGACAGGGCTACGAGCAGTACTTC. Full variable domain (outside the CDR3, taken from reference TRBV5-6 and TRBJ2-7): DAGVTQSPTHLIKTRGQQVTLRCSPKSGHDTVSWYQQALGQGPQFIFQYYEEEERQRGNFPDRFSGHQFPNYSSELNVNALLLGDSALYLCASSWRGQGYEQYFGPGTRLTVT.

The chain combines TRBV10-2 with TRBJ2-7, with 8 bases matching TRBD1. Looked up from germline, CDR1 is WSHSY and CDR2 is SAAADI. J was trimmed by 3 bases and V by 5 bases; bases with no gene match: 3. The CDR3 consists of 13 residues. CDR3 bases: TGCGCCAGCAGTTCCGGACAGGGCTACGAGCAGTACTTC. Translation: CASSSGQGYEQYF.

The V gene is TRBV27, the J gene TRBJ1-2; D is undetermined. The V gene lost 5 bases and the J gene lost 3 bases, with 13 bases spanning the gap. This CDR3 is built from 14 residues. The germline V gene encodes CDR1 MNHEY and CDR2 SMNVEV (reference sequence). The CDR3, as DNA: TGTGCCAGCAGTCGCGGGCCACTAGACTATGGCTACACCTTC. It is translated as CASSRGPLDYGYTF.

The chain couples TRBV7-2 to TRBJ1-4; 7 bases line up with TRBD1. The germline CDR1 and CDR2 sequences are SGHTA and FQGNSA. This CDR3 is 15 amino acids long. J lost 0 bases, V lost 3 bases, and 1 base had no gene match. The CDR3 nucleotides read TGTGCCAGCAGCTTGACAGGGCCAACTAATGAAAAACTGTTTTTT. Translating gives CASSLTGPTNEKLFF.

This clone was detected many times. The V and J genes are TRBV7-9 and TRBJ2-1; 10 bases are a match to TRBD2. Germline assignment: CDR1 SEHNR and CDR2 FQNEAQ (reference sequence). The CDR3 covers 15 residues. V dropped 5 bases and J dropped 6; count of bases not matched to a gene: 7. Written as DNA, the CDR3 is TGTGCCAGCAGCCTATGGACTAGCGGCGGCAATGAGCAGTTCTTC. It specifies CASSLWTSGGNEQFF.

This chain links TRBV11-3 with TRBJ2-3; D might be TRBD2 (5 bases). The CDR3 extends over 14 amino acids. Germline lookup yields CDR1 SGHNT and CDR2 YENEEA. V lost 5 bases, J lost 0 bases, and 9 bases lay in between. The CDR3 protein is CASSQTTSTDTQYF. CDR3 in DNA: TGTGCCAGCAGCCAGACTACTAGCACAGATACGCAGTATTTT.

V and J are TRBV28 and TRBJ1-4, with TRBD1 as a possible D gene (5 bases). Germline CDR1 MDHEN, CDR2 SYDVKM. Deletions cut 10 bases from V and 8 bases from J, with 14 bases between. This CDR3 has 12 amino acids. The DNA for the CDR3 is TGTGCCACCGCCAGGGCGGGGGAAAAACTGTTTTTT. Amino acids: CATARAGEKLFF.

This clone has a handful of counts. The chain recombines TRBV2 with TRBJ2-3; 7 positions match TRBD2. Per the germline V gene, CDR1 is SNHLY and CDR2 is FYNNEI. The CDR3 extends over 13 amino acids. The V segment lost 6 bases and the J segment 5 bases; nucleotides outside the gene matches: 5. The CDR3 bases are TGTGCCAGCAGCTACGGACTAGTAGATACGCAGTATTTT. It encodes CASSYGLVDTQYF.